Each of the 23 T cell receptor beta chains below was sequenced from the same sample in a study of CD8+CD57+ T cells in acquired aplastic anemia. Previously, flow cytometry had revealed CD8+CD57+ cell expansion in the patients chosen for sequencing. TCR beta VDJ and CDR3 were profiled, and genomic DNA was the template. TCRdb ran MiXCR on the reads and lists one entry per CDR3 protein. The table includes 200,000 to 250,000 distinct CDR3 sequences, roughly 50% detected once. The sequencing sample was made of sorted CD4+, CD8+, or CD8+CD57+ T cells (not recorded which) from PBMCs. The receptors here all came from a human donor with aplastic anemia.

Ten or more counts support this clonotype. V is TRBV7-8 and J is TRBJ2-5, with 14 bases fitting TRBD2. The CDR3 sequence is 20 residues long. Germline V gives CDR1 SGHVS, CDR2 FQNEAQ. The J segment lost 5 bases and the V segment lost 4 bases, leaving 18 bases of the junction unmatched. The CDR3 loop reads CASSSELGLAGVGGGETQYF. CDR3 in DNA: TGTGCCAGCAGCTCCGAGTTGGGACTAGCGGGGGTAGGAGGGGGGGAGACCCAGTACTTC. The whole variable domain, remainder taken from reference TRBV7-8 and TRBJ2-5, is GAGVSQSPRYKVAKRGQDVALRCDPISGHVSLFWYQQALGQGPEFLTYFQNEAQLDKSGLPSDRFFAERPEGSVSTLKIQRTQQEDSAVYLCASSSELGLAGVGGGETQYFGPGTRLLVL.

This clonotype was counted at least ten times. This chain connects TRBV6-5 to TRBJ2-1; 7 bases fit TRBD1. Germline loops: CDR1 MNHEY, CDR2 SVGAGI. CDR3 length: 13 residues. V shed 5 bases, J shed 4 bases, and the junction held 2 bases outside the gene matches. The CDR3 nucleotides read TGTGCCAGCAGTAGGACAGGTTACAATGAGCAGTTCTTC. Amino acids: CASSRTGYNEQFF.

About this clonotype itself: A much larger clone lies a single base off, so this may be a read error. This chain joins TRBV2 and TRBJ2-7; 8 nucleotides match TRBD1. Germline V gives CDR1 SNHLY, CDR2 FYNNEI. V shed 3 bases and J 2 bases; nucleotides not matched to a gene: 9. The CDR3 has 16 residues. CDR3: CASSETGVRAPYEQYF. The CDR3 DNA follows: TGTGCCAGCAGTGAGACAGGGGTTAGAGCCCCCTACGAGCAGTACTTC.

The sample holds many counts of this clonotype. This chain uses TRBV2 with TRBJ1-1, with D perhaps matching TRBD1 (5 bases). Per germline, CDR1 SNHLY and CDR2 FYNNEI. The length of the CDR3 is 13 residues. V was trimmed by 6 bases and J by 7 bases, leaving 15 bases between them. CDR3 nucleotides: TGTGCCAGCAGGTCGGGGGTGTTTGTTGAAGCTTTCTTT. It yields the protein CASRSGVFVEAFF.

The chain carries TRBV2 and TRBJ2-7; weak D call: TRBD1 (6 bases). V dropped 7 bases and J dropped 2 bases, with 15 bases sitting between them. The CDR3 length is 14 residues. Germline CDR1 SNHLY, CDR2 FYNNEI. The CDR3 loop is CASKQGKITYEQYF. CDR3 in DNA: TGTGCCAGCAAACAGGGTAAAATCACCTACGAGCAGTACTTC. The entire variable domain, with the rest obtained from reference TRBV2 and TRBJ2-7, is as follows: EPEVTQTPSHQVTQMGQEVILRCVPISNHLYFYWYRQILGQKVEFLVSFYNNEISEKSEIFDDQFSVERPDGSNFTLKIRSTKLEDSAMYFCASKQGKITYEQYFGPGTRLTVT.

CDR3 DNA: TGTGCCAGCAGCTTATCTGTCAGGGCGAATGAGCAGTTCTTC. It codes for CASSLSVRANEQFF. The rearrangement links TRBV7-2 to TRBJ2-1; weak D call: TRBD1 (5 bases). V dropped 2 bases and J dropped 7 bases, with 12 bases sitting between them. Germline CDR1 SGHTA, CDR2 FQGNSA. This CDR3 has 14 residues. Full variable domain (missing parts from reference TRBV7-2 and TRBJ2-1): GAGVSQSPSNKVTEKGKDVELRCDPISGHTALYWYRQSLGQGLEFLIYFQGNSAPDKSGLPSDRFSAERTGGSVSTLTIQRTQQEDSAVYLCASSLSVRANEQFFGPGTRLTVL.

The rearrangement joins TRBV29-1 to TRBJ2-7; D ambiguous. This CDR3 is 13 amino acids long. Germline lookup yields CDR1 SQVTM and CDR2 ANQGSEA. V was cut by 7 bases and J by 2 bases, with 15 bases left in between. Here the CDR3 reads CSAFDGTPYEQYF. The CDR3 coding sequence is TGCAGCGCTTTCGACGGAACCCCCTACGAGCAGTACTTC.

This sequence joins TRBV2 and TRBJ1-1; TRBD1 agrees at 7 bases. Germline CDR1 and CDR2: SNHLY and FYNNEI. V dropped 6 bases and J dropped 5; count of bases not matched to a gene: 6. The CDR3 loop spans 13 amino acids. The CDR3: CASRRGLRTEAFF. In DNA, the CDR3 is TGTGCCAGCAGGAGGGGGCTGAGGACTGAAGCTTTCTTT.

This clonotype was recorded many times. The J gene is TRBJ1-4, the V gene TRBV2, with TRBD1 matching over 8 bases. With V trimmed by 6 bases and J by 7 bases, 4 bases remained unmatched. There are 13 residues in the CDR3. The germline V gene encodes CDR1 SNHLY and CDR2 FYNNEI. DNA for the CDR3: TGTGCCAGCAGCTCAGGGGGCGGTGAAAAACTGTTTTTT. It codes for CASSSGGGEKLFF. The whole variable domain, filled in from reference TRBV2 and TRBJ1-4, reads EPEVTQTPSHQVTQMGQEVILRCVPISNHLYFYWYRQILGQKVEFLVSFYNNEISEKSEIFDDQFSVERPDGSNFTLKIRSTKLEDSAMYFCASSSGGGEKLFFGSGTQLSVL.

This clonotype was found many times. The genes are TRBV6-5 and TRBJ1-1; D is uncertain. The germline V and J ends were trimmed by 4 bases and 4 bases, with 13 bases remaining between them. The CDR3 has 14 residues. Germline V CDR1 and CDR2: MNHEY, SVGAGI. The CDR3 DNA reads TGTGCCAGCAGTTCGCCCTCAGAGCGCACTGAAGCTTTCTTT. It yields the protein CASSSPSERTEAFF.

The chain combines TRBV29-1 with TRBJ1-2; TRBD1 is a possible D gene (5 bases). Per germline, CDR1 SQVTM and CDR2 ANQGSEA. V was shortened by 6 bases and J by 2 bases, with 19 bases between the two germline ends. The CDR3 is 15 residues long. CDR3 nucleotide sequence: TGCAGCGTGCCCACCGCGGGGCAGGGAAACTATGGCTACACCTTC. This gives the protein CSVPTAGQGNYGYTF.

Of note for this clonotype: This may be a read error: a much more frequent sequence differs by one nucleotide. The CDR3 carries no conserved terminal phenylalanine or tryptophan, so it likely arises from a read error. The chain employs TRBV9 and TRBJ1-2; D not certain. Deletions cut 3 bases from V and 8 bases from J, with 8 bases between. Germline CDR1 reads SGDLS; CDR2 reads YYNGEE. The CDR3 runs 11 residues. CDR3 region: CASSGMRGYTL. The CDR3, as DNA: TGTGCCAGCAGCGGGATGAGGGGCTACACCCTC.

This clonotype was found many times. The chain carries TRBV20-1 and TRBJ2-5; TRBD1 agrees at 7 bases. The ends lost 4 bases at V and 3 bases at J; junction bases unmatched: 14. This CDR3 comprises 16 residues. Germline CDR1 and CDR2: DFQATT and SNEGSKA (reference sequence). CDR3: CSATSPDGQAKETQYF. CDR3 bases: TGCAGTGCTACCTCCCCGGACGGACAGGCCAAAGAGACCCAGTACTTC.

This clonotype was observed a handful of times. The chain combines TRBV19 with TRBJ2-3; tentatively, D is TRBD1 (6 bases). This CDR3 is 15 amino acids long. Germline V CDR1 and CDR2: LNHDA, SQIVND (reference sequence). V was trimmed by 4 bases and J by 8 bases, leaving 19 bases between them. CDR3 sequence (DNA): TGTGCCAGTAGTACGGGACACCGACTCGAGGGTACGCAGTATTTT. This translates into CASSTGHRLEGTQYF. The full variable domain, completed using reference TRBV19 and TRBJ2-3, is DGGITQSPKYLFRKEGQNVTLSCEQNLNHDAMYWYRQDPGQGLRLIYYSQIVNDFQKGDIAEGYSVSREKKESFPLTVTSAQKNPTAFYLCASSTGHRLEGTQYFGPGTRLTVL.

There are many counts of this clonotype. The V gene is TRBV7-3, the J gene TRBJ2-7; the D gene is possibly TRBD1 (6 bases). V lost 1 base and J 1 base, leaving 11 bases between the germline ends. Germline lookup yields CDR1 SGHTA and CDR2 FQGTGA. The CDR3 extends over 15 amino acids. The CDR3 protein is CASSLRAGDSYEQYF. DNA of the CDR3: TGTGCCAGCAGCTTAAGGGCAGGGGATTCCTACGAGCAGTACTTC.

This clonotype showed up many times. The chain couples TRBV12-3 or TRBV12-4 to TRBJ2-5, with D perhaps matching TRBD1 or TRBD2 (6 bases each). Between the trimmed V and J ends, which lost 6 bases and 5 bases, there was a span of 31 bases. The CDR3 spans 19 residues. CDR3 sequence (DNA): TGTGCCAGCAGCACCCTACGTTCGGGGGTCCAGAGGGGGATGGAGACCCAGTACTTC. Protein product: CASSTLRSGVQRGMETQYF.

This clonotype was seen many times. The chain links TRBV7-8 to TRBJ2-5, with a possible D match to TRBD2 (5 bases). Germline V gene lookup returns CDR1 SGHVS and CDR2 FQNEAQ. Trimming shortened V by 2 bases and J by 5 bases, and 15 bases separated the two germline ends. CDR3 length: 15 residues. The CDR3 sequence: CASSLSSGIVETQYF. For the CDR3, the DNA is TGTGCCAGCAGCTTAAGCTCGGGGATAGTGGAGACCCAGTACTTC.

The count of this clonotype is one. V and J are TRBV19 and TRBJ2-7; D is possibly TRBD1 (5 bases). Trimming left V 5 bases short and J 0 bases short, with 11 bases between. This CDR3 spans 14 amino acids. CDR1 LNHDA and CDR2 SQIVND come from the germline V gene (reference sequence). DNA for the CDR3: TGTGCCAGTAGTGCTCAGACAGCCTCCTACGAGCAGTACTTC. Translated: CASSAQTASYEQYF.

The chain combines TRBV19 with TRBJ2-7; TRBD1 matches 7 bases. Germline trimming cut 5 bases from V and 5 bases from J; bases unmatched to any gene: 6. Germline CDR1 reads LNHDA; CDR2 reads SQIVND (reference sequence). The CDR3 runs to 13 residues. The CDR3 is CASSQQGSNEQYF. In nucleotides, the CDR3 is TGTGCCAGTAGTCAACAGGGGAGCAACGAGCAGTACTTC. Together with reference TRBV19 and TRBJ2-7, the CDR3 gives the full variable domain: DGGITQSPKYLFRKEGQNVTLSCEQNLNHDAMYWYRQDPGQGLRLIYYSQIVNDFQKGDIAEGYSVSREKKESFPLTVTSAQKNPTAFYLCASSQQGSNEQYFGPGTRLTVT.

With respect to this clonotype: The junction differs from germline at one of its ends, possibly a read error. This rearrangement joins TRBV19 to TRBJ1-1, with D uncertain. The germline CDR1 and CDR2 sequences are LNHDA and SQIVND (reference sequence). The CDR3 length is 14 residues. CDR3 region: CASRNRAENTEAFF. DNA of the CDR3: TGCGCCAGCAGGAATCGGGCGGAAAACACTGAAGCTTTCTTT.

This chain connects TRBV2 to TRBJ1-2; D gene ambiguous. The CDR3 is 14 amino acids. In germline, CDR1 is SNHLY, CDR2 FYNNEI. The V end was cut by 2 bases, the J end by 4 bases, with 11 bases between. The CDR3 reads CASSEQPPPYGYTF. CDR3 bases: TGTGCCAGCAGTGAACAACCTCCCCCCTATGGCTACACCTTC. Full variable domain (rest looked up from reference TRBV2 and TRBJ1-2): EPEVTQTPSHQVTQMGQEVILRCVPISNHLYFYWYRQILGQKVEFLVSFYNNEISEKSEIFDDQFSVERPDGSNFTLKIRSTKLEDSAMYFCASSEQPPPYGYTFGSGTRLTVV.

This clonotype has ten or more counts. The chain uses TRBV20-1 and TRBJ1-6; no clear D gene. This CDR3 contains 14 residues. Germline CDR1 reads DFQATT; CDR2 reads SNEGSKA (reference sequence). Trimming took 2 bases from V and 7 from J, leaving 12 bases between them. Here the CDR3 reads CSARQALVNSPLHF. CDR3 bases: TGCAGTGCTAGACAGGCCCTCGTGAATTCACCCCTCCACTTT.

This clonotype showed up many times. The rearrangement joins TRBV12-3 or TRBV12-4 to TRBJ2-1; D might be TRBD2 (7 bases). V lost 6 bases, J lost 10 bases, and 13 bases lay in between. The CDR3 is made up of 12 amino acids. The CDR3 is CASSLGGREQFF. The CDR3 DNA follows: TGTGCCAGCAGCCTCGGGGGGCGGGAGCAGTTCTTC.